A single sample is the source of the 16 T cell receptor beta chains below, sequenced in a study of cytomegalovirus exposure and HLA in healthy donors. The PCR made use of 60 Vbeta and 13 Jbeta primers. TCRdb's table, derived via immunoSEQ multiplex PCR, lists solely in-frame clones and lacks some. The profile shows more than 100,000 clones, over 50% of them singletons. Sequencing was performed on PBMCs. Every receptor here comes from a woman aged 35 to 49 in good health and CMV-seropositive.

V usage is TRBV5-4 and J usage is TRBJ2-2, with 10 nucleotides matching TRBD2. The V gene's germline CDR1 is SGHNT and CDR2 YYREEE (reference sequence). Trimming cost V 6 bases and J 6 bases; bases outside gene matches: 8. The CDR3 consists of 15 residues. In DNA, the CDR3 is TGTGCCAGCACTCTAGCGGGAGCTATGTCCGGGGAGCTGTTTTTT. It specifies CASTLAGAMSGELFF.

This chain connects TRBV5-4 to TRBJ1-2; tentatively, D is TRBD1 (6 bases). The CDR3 length is 16 residues. Germline values: CDR1 SGHNT, CDR2 YYREEE (reference sequence). The germline V and J ends were trimmed by 4 bases and 2 bases, with 18 bases remaining between them. The CDR3 nucleotides are TGTGCCAGCAGCCCCGGGGCGAGGCAGGGGAACTATGGCTACACCTTC. It codes for CASSPGARQGNYGYTF.

This clone was observed a handful of times. This chain joins TRBV5-1 and TRBJ1-5; D unclear. The germline V and J ends were trimmed by 0 bases and 7 bases, with 11 bases remaining between them. Germline lookup yields CDR1 SGHRS and CDR2 YFSETQ. The CDR3 has 14 amino acids. Here the CDR3 DNA reads TGCGCCAGCAGCTTGGGTGAGGTCGGGCAGCCCCAGCATTTT. This sequence encodes CASSLGEVGQPQHF.

V is TRBV28 and J is TRBJ1-5; D possibly corresponds to TRBD1 (6 bases). V was pared by 10 bases and J by 4 bases, with 11 bases between. There are 12 residues in the CDR3. Germline-derived CDR1 and CDR2 are MDHEN and SYDVKM. This CDR3 reads CATSGANQPQHF. DNA of the CDR3: TGTGCCACCTCAGGGGCAAATCAGCCCCAGCATTTT.

V gene TRBV5-1 combines with J gene TRBJ1-2; TRBD1 aligns across 9 bases. Trimming cost V 1 base and J 10 bases; bases outside gene matches: 5. Germline V gene sequence: CDR1 SGHRS, CDR2 YFSETQ. The CDR3 is made up of 13 amino acids. The CDR3 sequence is CASSLMTGGVYTF. CDR3 DNA: TGCGCCAGCAGCTTGATGACAGGGGGTGTCTACACCTTC.

Relative to its sample, this clone is medium-sized. The rearrangement links TRBV5-1 to TRBJ2-1; TRBD1 agrees at 8 bases. The junction had 8 bases not matched to a gene; V was cut back by 1 base and J by 8 bases. The CDR3 is made up of 15 amino acids. Germline-derived CDR1 and CDR2 are SGHRS and YFSETQ. In nucleotides, the CDR3 is TGCGCCAGCAGCTTGCGATCCGGACAGGGCGATGAGCAGTTCTTC. This translates into CASSLRSGQGDEQFF.

J is TRBJ2-5 and V is TRBV6-6; TRBD1 is a possible D gene (5 bases). The DNA end favors TRBJ2-7, so the J call may be wrong. CDR1 and CDR2 (germline): MNHNY, SVGAGI (reference sequence). This CDR3 spans 16 amino acids. This chain's CDR3 is CASTVTGGQVFYEQYF. The CDR3 bases are TGTGCCAGCACCGTAACAGGCGGACAAGTTTTCTACGAGCAGTACTTC.

This clone was counted a few times. The CDR3 DNA follows: TGTGCCAGCAGCTCAGACAGGGGGGATGGCCAGCCCCAGCATTTT. Its protein product is CASSSDRGDGQPQHF. The V and J genes are TRBV7-9 and TRBJ1-5; 9 bases fit TRBD1. CDR1 and CDR2 (germline): SEHNR, FQNEAQ (reference sequence). The V gene end was trimmed by 4 bases and the J gene end by 7 bases; junction bases not matched to a gene: 8. The CDR3 has 15 amino acids.

This clone was observed a few times. CDR3 in amino acids: CASSQGRGVSYEQYF. The CDR3 coding sequence is TGTGCCAGCAGCCAAGGGCGGGGGGTCTCCTACGAGCAGTACTTC. The rearrangement joins TRBV14 to TRBJ2-7; 8 bases map to TRBD2. The V gene end was trimmed by 1 base and the J gene end by 0 bases; junction bases not matched to a gene: 2. The CDR3 has 15 amino acids. Germline V lookup: CDR1 SGHDN, CDR2 FVKESK.

In its sample, this clone was seen a few times. This chain links TRBV28 with TRBJ2-5, with D possibly TRBD2 on 5 matching bases. Germline values: CDR1 MDHEN, CDR2 SYDVKM. This CDR3 spans 14 amino acids. Deletions cut 4 bases from V and 7 bases from J, with 16 bases between. CDR3 region: CASSSPGAAGTQYF. CDR3 nucleotides: TGTGCCAGCAGTTCCCCAGGTGCCGCGGGGACCCAGTACTTC.

The CDR3 sequence is CASSFYEREGLTPCYEQYF. DNA for the CDR3: TGTGCCAGCAGTTTTTACGAGCGGGAGGGTCTTACCCCTTGCTACGAGCAGTACTTC. The rearrangement links TRBV27 to TRBJ2-7, with 10 bases matching TRBD2. The CDR3 spans 19 residues. The J segment lost 3 bases and the V segment lost 3 bases, leaving 17 bases of the junction unmatched. Germline lookup yields CDR1 MNHEY and CDR2 SMNVEV (reference sequence).

The rearrangement uses TRBV11-2 and TRBJ2-7, with 8 bases fitting TRBD2. The CDR3 totals 17 residues. CDR1 is SGHAT, CDR2 FQNNGV, per germline. J lost 3 bases, V lost 3 bases, and 13 bases had no gene match. CDR3 in amino acids: CASSFGPTQSGGYEQYF. As DNA, the CDR3 is TGTGCCAGCAGCTTCGGCCCAACTCAAAGCGGGGGCTACGAGCAGTACTTC.

The chain has TRBV6-1 and TRBJ2-2, with TRBD2 identical over 9 bases. V shed 7 bases and J 8 bases; nucleotides not matched to a gene: 2. Germline lookup yields CDR1 MNHNS and CDR2 SASEGT. CDR3 length: 12 residues. The CDR3 spells CASKREVGELFF. CDR3 nucleotide sequence: TGTGCCAGCAAGCGGGAGGTTGGGGAGCTGTTTTTT.

This chain connects TRBV25-1 to TRBJ2-7; TRBD1 matches at 7 bases. V dropped 6 bases and J dropped 4; count of bases not matched to a gene: 6. The CDR3 has 13 residues. Per the germline V gene, CDR1 is MGHDK and CDR2 is SYGVNS. The CDR3 DNA reads TGTGCCAGCAGGGCAGGGGGTTATTACGAGCAGTACTTC. Amino acids: CASRAGGYYEQYF.

V and J are TRBV5-1 and TRBJ2-5; a weak D match, TRBD1 (5 bases). From germline, CDR1 is SGHRS and CDR2 YFSETQ. V lost 8 bases to trimming and J lost 5 bases, with 22 bases between them. The CDR3 runs 15 residues. The CDR3 region has the DNA TGCGCCAGTCGGACATTAGGATCTTTGCCGGAGACCCAGTACTTC. Its protein product is CASRTLGSLPETQYF.

The V and J genes are TRBV5-1 and TRBJ2-7, with 7 bases aligning to TRBD1. The CDR3 is 12 residues long. The V segment lost 4 bases and the J segment 5 bases; nucleotides outside the gene matches: 3. Germline CDR1 is SGHRS and CDR2 is YFSETQ. CDR3 nucleotides: TGCGCCAGCAGCCGAGGGGGCGACGAGCAGTACTTC. Protein sequence: CASSRGGDEQYF.